The present T cell receptor beta chain was sequenced within a study of blood T cell repertoires in COVID-19. Which cohort a participant joined came from the clinical history participants gave. Only in-frame clones appear in the TCRdb table, and some are missing; sequencing was by immunoSEQ multiplex PCR. The repertoire holds fewer than 300,000 clones, with more than 85% as singletons. CDR1 and CDR2 from the germline V gene are SGDLS and YYNGEE. The CDR3 extends over 16 amino acids. Deletions cut 3 bases from V and 5 bases from J, with 18 bases between. The chain uses TRBV9 and TRBJ2-1, with a tentative D call TRBD2 (6 bases). Specimen: PBMCs or T cells enriched from blood (not recorded which). The sequence was obtained from a man aged 35 to 55 who had recovered from COVID-19. The CDR3 DNA reads as TGTGCCAGCAGCGCTCGGGGACTCCAACCTGACAATGAGCAGTTCTTC. Amino acid sequence: CASSARGLQPDNEQFF.